The 21 T cell receptor beta chains below all came from one sample that was sequenced in a study of post-analysis software for immune sequencing data. Study outcomes and limitations: Four or five TRBV segments were more frequent in patients than controls; TRBV5-6, TRBV5-1 and TRBV20-1 belonged to this group.

Every TCR beta cDNA library bore unique molecular identifiers. TCRdb reanalysed the PCR reads using MiXCR and keeps one entry per CDR3 protein. The sample includes 600,000 to 750,000 distinct CDR3 sequences, approximately 60% seen only once; the top ten take 10% to 12%. These receptors are not linked to any known antigen. Material for sequencing was blood. Receptors were obtained from a girl aged 2-9 years with multiple sclerosis.

The chain recombines TRBV4-1 with TRBJ2-3, with D maybe TRBD2 (6 bases). The CDR3 runs to 16 residues. V lost 0 bases, J lost 2 bases, and 12 bases lay in between. CDR1 MGHRA and CDR2 YSYEKL come from the germline V gene. As DNA, the CDR3 is TGCGCCAGCAGCCAAGATGGGGGACTCCTCACAGATACGCAGTATTTT. As protein: CASSQDGGLLTDTQYF.

The V call is TRBV29-1, the J call TRBJ2-1; D may be TRBD2 (6 bases). The CDR3 is made up of 14 amino acids. Germline V CDR1 and CDR2: SQVTM, ANQGSEA. The ends were cut back, 4 bases at V and 10 bases at J, with 20 bases in the middle. The DNA of the CDR3 is TGCAGCGTTGTAATGGATTTCGGGGGTTGGGAGCAGTTCTTC. Encoded protein: CSVVMDFGGWEQFF.

The chain combines TRBV29-1 with TRBJ2-1; maybe TRBD1 (5 bases). Trimming pared 1 base from V and 5 bases from J, leaving 12 bases between. The CDR3 has 14 amino acids. Germline loops: CDR1 SQVTM, CDR2 ANQGSEA. The CDR3, as DNA: TGCAGCGTTGAAGGCAGGGCCAGGGACAATGAGCAGTTCTTC. Amino acid sequence: CSVEGRARDNEQFF.

This clonotype came up a few times. This rearrangement joins TRBV29-1 to TRBJ2-5; D remains ambiguous. Germline CDR1 reads SQVTM; CDR2 reads ANQGSEA. V was trimmed by 1 base and J by 0 bases, leaving 6 bases between them. The CDR3 is made up of 13 amino acids. CDR3 sequence: CSVEGANQETQYF. The CDR3 coding sequence is TGCAGCGTTGAAGGGGCGAACCAAGAGACCCAGTACTTC.

There are a few counts of this clonotype. The genes are TRBV29-1 and TRBJ2-7; 9 bases fit TRBD2. The V and J ends lost 3 bases and 6 bases, in that order; junction bases with no gene match: 12. Germline CDR1 is SQVTM and CDR2 is ANQGSEA. This CDR3 region has 15 residues. CDR3 loop: CSVEDSGLATGEQYF. The CDR3 DNA is TGCAGCGTTGAGGACTCGGGACTAGCCACCGGCGAGCAGTACTTC.

CDR3 nucleotides: TGCAGTGCTAGACCAACCGGGACTAGCTTTAATGAGCAGTTCTTC. This gives the protein CSARPTGTSFNEQFF. V gene TRBV20-1 combines with J gene TRBJ2-1; 9 nucleotides agree with TRBD2. The CDR3 is 15 residues long. Germline V CDR1 and CDR2: DFQATT, SNEGSKA (reference sequence). Trimming took 2 bases from V and 7 from J; bases not matched to a gene: 9.

This chain links TRBV3-1 with TRBJ2-5; D is possibly TRBD1 (5 bases). Germline V gene sequence: CDR1 LGHDT, CDR2 YNNKEL (reference sequence). CDR3 length: 15 residues. Trimming stripped 4 bases from V and 5 bases from J, with 17 bases between. This chain's CDR3 is CASSPTQGTRETQYF. Written as DNA, the CDR3 is TGTGCCAGCAGCCCGACCCAGGGTACTCGGGAGACCCAGTACTTC.

The genes are TRBV11-2 and TRBJ2-1, with D perhaps TRBD2 (6 bases). The CDR3 is made up of 13 amino acids. Germline V gene data show CDR1 as SGHAT and CDR2 as FQNNGV. The V and J ends lost 5 bases and 6 bases respectively, with 11 bases between them. This CDR3 is CASSGRLGNEQFF. The DNA of the CDR3 is TGTGCCAGCAGCGGGAGGTTGGGCAATGAGCAGTTCTTC.

The rearrangement joins TRBV7-2 to TRBJ2-7; 7 nucleotides line up with TRBD2. The CDR3 contains 15 residues. Trimming at V came to 5 bases and at J to 1 base, leaving 8 bases not matched to a gene. The germline V gene encodes CDR1 SGHTA and CDR2 FQGNSA. The CDR3 coding sequence is TGTGCCAGCAGCACCCTAGCGGTAGAATCCTACGAGCAGTACTTC. It is translated as CASSTLAVESYEQYF.

The rearrangement links TRBV20-1 to TRBJ2-1; TRBD2 agrees at 9 bases. The CDR3 covers 12 residues. V shed 2 bases, J shed 12 bases, and the junction held 5 bases outside the gene matches. Germline V gene data show CDR1 as DFQATT and CDR2 as SNEGSKA (reference sequence). CDR3 loop: CSARRLAGLQFF. CDR3 nucleotide sequence: TGCAGTGCTAGAAGGCTAGCGGGGTTGCAGTTCTTC.

The sample holds one count of this clonotype. The chain employs TRBV20-1 and TRBJ2-3; the match to TRBD2 covers 13 bases. J gave up 0 bases and V 6 bases, and 9 bases lay outside the gene matches. The CDR3 totals 17 residues. In germline, CDR1 is DFQATT, CDR2 SNEGSKA (reference sequence). The CDR3 DNA is TGCAGTGCGGAACTAGCGGGGGGGTCTCACAGCACAGATACGCAGTATTTT. Its translation: CSAELAGGSHSTDTQYF.

The chain combines TRBV27 with TRBJ2-1; 12 nucleotides align to TRBD2. CDR1 MNHEY and CDR2 SMNVEV come from the germline V gene (reference sequence). CDR3 size: 17 residues. J was trimmed by 8 bases and V by 2 bases; bases with no gene match: 10. This CDR3 reads CASSLLGRLAGVDEQFF. CDR3 DNA sequence: TGTGCCAGCAGTTTACTAGGGAGACTAGCGGGAGTGGATGAGCAGTTCTTC.

This chain uses TRBV7-9 with TRBJ1-1; 8 bases are a match to TRBD1. V was clipped by 1 base and J by 7 bases; unmatched bases: 14. Germline lookup yields CDR1 SEHNR and CDR2 FQNEAQ (reference sequence). This CDR3 spans 17 amino acids. CDR3 sequence reads: CASSLEGQGAMKGEAFF. In DNA, the CDR3 is TGTGCCAGCAGCTTAGAGGGTCAGGGGGCCATGAAAGGTGAAGCTTTCTTT.

To note about this clonotype: The junction departs from germline at one end; a sequencing error may be responsible. In DNA form, the CDR3 reads TGTGCCCGCAGTTACCATAAGAAGGGTTCTGGGGCCAACGTCCTGACTTTC. Amino acids: CARSYHKKGSGANVLTF. The rearrangement uses TRBV6-5 and TRBJ2-6; no definite D call. Germline V gene lookup returns CDR1 MNHEY and CDR2 SVGAGI. The CDR3 extends over 17 amino acids.

The chain recombines TRBV5-1 with TRBJ1-2; D remains unclear. Trimming took off 6 bases at V and 7 bases at J, with 16 bases between the two ends. This CDR3 comprises 13 residues. Looked up from germline, CDR1 is SGHRS and CDR2 is YFSETQ. The CDR3 loop is CASNEAAGSGYTF. The CDR3 DNA reads as TGCGCCAGCAACGAAGCAGCTGGAAGTGGCTACACCTTC.

CDR3 sequence reads: CASSLTIHEQYF. DNA of the CDR3: TGTGCCAGCAGCTTAACAATCCACGAGCAGTACTTC. The chain carries TRBV7-2 and TRBJ2-7; D gene unclear. CDR3 size: 12 residues. Trimming cost V 2 bases and J 5 bases, with 7 bases left between them. Germline CDR1 SGHTA, CDR2 FQGNSA.

J is TRBJ1-2 and V is TRBV10-3; D not resolved. From germline, CDR1 is ENHRY and CDR2 SYGVKD. V shed 6 bases and J shed 4 bases, with 9 bases lying between them. This CDR3 contains 12 residues. This CDR3 is CAIRWASYGYTF. The CDR3 nucleotides read TGTGCCATCAGGTGGGCGAGCTATGGCTACACCTTC.

Remarks on this clonotype: One end of the junction fails to match germline, which may point to a read error. The V and J genes are TRBV7-7 and TRBJ2-1, with D maybe TRBD2 (5 bases). The V gene's germline CDR1 is SSHAT and CDR2 FNYEAQ (reference sequence). The length of the CDR3 is 13 residues. CDR3 residues: CASSLEAEGEQFF. In DNA form, the CDR3 reads TGTGCTAGCAGCTTAGAGGCTGAGGGCGAGCAGTTCTTC.

The genes are TRBV6-5 and TRBJ1-5, with TRBD1 as a possible D gene (5 bases). Trimming took off 0 bases at V and 1 base at J, with 7 bases between the two ends. The CDR3 loop spans 15 amino acids. Germline CDR1 is MNHEY and CDR2 is SVGAGI. For the CDR3, the DNA is TGTGCCAGCAGTTACTCGGCAGGGAGCAATCAGCCCCAGCATTTT. Translating it yields CASSYSAGSNQPQHF.

The chain combines TRBV29-1 with TRBJ2-6; D not resolved. This CDR3 contains 13 residues. The V gene's germline CDR1 is SQVTM and CDR2 ANQGSEA. The V gene lost 5 bases and the J gene lost 2 bases, with 7 bases spanning the gap. The CDR3 protein is CSVQLPGANVLTF. The CDR3, as DNA: TGCAGCGTTCAACTTCCTGGGGCCAACGTCCTGACTTTC.

J is TRBJ2-3 and V is TRBV5-1, with 7 bases fitting TRBD2. The V gene end was trimmed by 3 bases and the J gene end by 2 bases; junction bases not matched to a gene: 9. Germline V gene sequence: CDR1 SGHRS, CDR2 YFSETQ. The CDR3 has 16 amino acids. The CDR3 loop is CASSYVGGTLTDTQYF. The DNA for the CDR3 is TGCGCCAGCAGCTATGTCGGGGGGACCCTCACAGATACGCAGTATTTT.